One and the same sample provided the 5 T cell receptor beta chains below, sequenced in a study of T cell repertoires in cytomegalovirus infection. TCRdb recomputed calls from the reads with MiXCR, one row per CDR3 protein. The profile shows 300,000 to 400,000 distinct CDR3 sequences, around a quarter of them singletons. Their specific antigens are unknown. The specimen was cultured PBMCs, collected from culture after CMV antigen stimulation. These receptors came from a human donor in good health (CMV status not recorded). Some clones in this sample may be carry-over from other donors' samples.

In this sample, this clonotype turned up many times. This rearrangement joins TRBV7-2 to TRBJ2-3; D perhaps matches TRBD1 (6 bases). The CDR3 consists of 15 residues. The germline V gene encodes CDR1 SGHTA and CDR2 FQGNSA. V lost 8 bases and J 0 bases, leaving 15 bases between the germline ends. For the CDR3, the DNA is TGTGCCAGCGGGGGCAGCTACTCAAGCACAGATACGCAGTATTTT. Translated, it gives CASGGSYSSTDTQYF.

This sequence joins TRBV12-3 or TRBV12-4 and TRBJ1-1; 8 bases match TRBD1. The V segment lost 3 bases and the J segment 3 bases; nucleotides outside the gene matches: 6. The CDR3 runs 15 residues. In DNA form, the CDR3 reads TGTGCCAGCAGTTTCGGGGCAGGGGGCTACACTGAAGCTTTCTTT. It specifies CASSFGAGGYTEAFF.

This clonotype has just a few counts. The chain is built from TRBV12-3 or TRBV12-4 and TRBJ1-4; 7 bases match TRBD1. The ends lost 3 bases at V and 6 bases at J; junction bases unmatched: 4. The CDR3 has 14 residues. The CDR3, as DNA: TGTGCCAGCAGTTTCCAGGGGGGGGATGAAAAACTGTTTTTT. It yields the protein CASSFQGGDEKLFF.

This clonotype appeared a few times. J is TRBJ1-5 and V is TRBV12-3 or TRBV12-4; D is possibly TRBD1 (6 bases). The CDR3 is 14 residues long. The germline V and J ends were trimmed by 4 bases and 7 bases, with 14 bases remaining between them. CDR3 nucleotide sequence: TGTGCCAGCAGTTCTATACAGGGTCTCCAGCCCCAGCATTTT. Translating it yields CASSSIQGLQPQHF.

To note about this clonotype: This may stem from a read error, because a much larger clone lies one nucleotide away. This chain joins TRBV7-2 and TRBJ2-5; D remains ambiguous. The length of the CDR3 is 14 residues. Germline V gene lookup returns CDR1 SGHTA and CDR2 FQGNSA. CDR3 nucleotide sequence: TGTGCCAGCAACTTAGCCCGGTTATCCTGGTCCCAGTACTTC. This gives the protein CASNLARLSWSQYF.